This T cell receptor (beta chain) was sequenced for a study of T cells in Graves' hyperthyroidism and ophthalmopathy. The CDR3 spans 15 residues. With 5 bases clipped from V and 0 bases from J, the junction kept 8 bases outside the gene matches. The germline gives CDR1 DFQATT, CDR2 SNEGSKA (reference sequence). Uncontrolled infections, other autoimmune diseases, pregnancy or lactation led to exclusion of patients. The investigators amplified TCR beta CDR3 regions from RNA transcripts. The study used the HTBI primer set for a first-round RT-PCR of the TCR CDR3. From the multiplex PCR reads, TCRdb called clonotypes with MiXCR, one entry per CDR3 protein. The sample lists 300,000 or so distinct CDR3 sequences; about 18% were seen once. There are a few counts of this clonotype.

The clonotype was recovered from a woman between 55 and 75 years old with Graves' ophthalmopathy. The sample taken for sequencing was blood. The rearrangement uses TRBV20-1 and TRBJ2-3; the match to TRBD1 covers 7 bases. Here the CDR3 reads CSAQSRQGSTDTQYF. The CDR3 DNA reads TGCAGTGCTCAATCCCGACAGGGAAGCACAGATACGCAGTATTTT.